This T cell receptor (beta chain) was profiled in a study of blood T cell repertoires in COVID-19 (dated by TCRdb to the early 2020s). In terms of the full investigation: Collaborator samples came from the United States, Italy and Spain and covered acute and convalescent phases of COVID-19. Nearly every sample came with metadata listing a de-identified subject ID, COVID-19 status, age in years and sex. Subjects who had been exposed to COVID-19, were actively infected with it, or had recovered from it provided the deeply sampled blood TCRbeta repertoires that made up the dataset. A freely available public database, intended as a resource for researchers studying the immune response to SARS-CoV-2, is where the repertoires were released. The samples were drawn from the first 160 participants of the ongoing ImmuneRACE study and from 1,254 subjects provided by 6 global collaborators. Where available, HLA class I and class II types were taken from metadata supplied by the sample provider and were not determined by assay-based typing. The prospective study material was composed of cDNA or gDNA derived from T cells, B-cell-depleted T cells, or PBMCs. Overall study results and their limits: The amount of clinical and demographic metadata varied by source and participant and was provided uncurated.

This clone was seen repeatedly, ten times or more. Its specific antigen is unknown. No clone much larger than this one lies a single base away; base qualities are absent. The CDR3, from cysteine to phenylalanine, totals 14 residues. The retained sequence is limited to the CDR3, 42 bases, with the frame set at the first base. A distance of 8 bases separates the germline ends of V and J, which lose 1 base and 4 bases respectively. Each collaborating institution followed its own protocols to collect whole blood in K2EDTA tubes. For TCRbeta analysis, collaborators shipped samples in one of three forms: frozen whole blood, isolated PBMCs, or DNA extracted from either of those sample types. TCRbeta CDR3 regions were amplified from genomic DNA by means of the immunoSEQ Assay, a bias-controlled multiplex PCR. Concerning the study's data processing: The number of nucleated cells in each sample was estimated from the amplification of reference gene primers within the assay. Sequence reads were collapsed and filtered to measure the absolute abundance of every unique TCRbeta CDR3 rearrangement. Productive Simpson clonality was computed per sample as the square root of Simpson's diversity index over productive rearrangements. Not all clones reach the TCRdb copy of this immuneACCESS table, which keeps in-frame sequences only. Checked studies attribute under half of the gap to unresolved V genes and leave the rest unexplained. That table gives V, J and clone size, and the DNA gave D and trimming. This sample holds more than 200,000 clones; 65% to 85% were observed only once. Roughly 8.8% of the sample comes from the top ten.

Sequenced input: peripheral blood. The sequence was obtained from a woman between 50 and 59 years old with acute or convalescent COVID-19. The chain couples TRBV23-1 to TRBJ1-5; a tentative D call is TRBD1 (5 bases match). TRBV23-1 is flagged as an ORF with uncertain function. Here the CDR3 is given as CASSQWTPNQPQHF. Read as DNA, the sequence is TGCGCCAGCAGTCAATGGACACCGAATCAGCCCCAGCATTTT.